A selection of T cell receptor beta chains follows, all from one sample in a study of early T cells in non-severe SARS-CoV-2 infection. Using its own MiXCR run on the 5' RACE reads, TCRdb lists one record per CDR3 protein. The sample has 70,000 or so distinct CDR3 sequences, over 9% seen once; the top ten hold 7.6%. Sequences were derived from whole blood, sampled at baseline. The receptors come from an adult who was a healthcare worker with PCR-confirmed SARS-CoV-2 infection or an uninfected control (not recorded which). The CDR3 runs from the conserved cysteine through the conserved F or W. The D gene is left open where the match is weak. Rows may omit the clone size; those that give it use once, few, many or a size class.

TRBD2,TRBJ2-1,TRBV2,many,TGTGCCAGCACACCGACTAGCGCCAACAATGAGCAGTTCTTC,CASTPTSANNEQFF
-,TRBJ2-2,TRBV10-3,-,TGTGCCATATCACAGGATACCGGGGAGCTGTTTTTT,CAISQDTGELFF
-,TRBJ1-4,TRBV20-1,many,TGCAGTGCTCAAGGAGAAAAACTGTTTTTT,CSAQGEKLFF
-,TRBJ2-1,TRBV9,many,TGTGCCAGCAGCGTAGCGGGCGGGGGGACAGGGAGGGATGAGCAGTTCTTC,CASSVAGGGTGRDEQFF
-,TRBJ2-1,TRBV9,many,TGTGCCAGCAGCCACTCGGGAGGCCAGGGGGCGGACGAGCAGTTCTTC,CASSHSGGQGADEQFF
TRBD1,TRBJ1-1,TRBV6-5,many,TGTGCCAGCAGTTACGGGACAGAGAACACTGAAGCTTTCTTT,CASSYGTENTEAFF
-,TRBJ1-1,TRBV28,-,TGTGCCAGCACAGGGGTCACTGAAGCTTTCTTT,CASTGVTEAFF
TRBD1,TRBJ1-1,TRBV2,-,TGTGCCAGCAGTTCCGGGACAGCGAACACTGAAGCTTTCTTT,CASSSGTANTEAFF
-,TRBJ1-5,TRBV6-1,-,TGTGCCAGCAGAGCACATCCAGTGGTTGGCAATCAGCCCCAGCATTTT,CASRAHPVVGNQPQHF
-,TRBJ2-5,TRBV7-9,many,TGTGCCAGCAGCCGGGGACCGGGACGGATCCAAGAGACCCAGTACTTC,CASSRGPGRIQETQYF
-,TRBJ1-5,TRBV29-1,-,TGCAGCGTTGCAGGGACCAATCAGCCCCAGCATTTT,CSVAGTNQPQHF
-,TRBJ2-7,TRBV6-2/TRBV6-3,many,TGTGCCAGCATCAAGGCCGGGACCAACTACGAGCAGTACTTC,CASIKAGTNYEQYF
-,TRBJ1-4,TRBV6-1,many,TGTGCCAGCAGTGAATCGGGGGCCTATGAAAAACTGTTTTTT,CASSESGAYEKLFF
-,TRBJ2-3,TRBV4-1,-,TGCGCCAGCAGCCAAGACCTGGGGGCGCAGTATTTT,CASSQDLGAQYF
-,TRBJ1-1,TRBV30,few,TGTGCCTGGAGCGCCCTTGGGGGAAGGACTGAAGCTTTCTTT,CAWSALGGRTEAFF
-,TRBJ2-7,TRBV5-1,few,TGCGCCAGCAGTCAAACCGGGACATTCGGCGAGCAGTACTTC,CASSQTGTFGEQYF
TRBD2,TRBJ2-7,TRBV12-3/TRBV12-4,few,TGTGCCAGCAGTCGAAATATAGCGGGGGGGCAATTCGAGCAGTACTTC,CASSRNIAGGQFEQYF
-,TRBJ1-2,TRBV2,few,TGTGCCATTCGAGGGCAAGTCTATGGCTACACCTTC,CAIRGQVYGYTF
-,TRBJ2-7,TRBV11-1,-,TGTGCCAGCAGCTTCCAGCAGTCCTACGAGCAGTACTTC,CASSFQQSYEQYF
-,TRBJ1-5,TRBV7-8,many,TGTGCCAGCAGCTTACTGGATCAGCCCCAGCATTTT,CASSLLDQPQHF
-,TRBJ1-1,TRBV7-9,-,TGTGCCAGCAGCTTAGCGGGGTCTTGGAATACTGAAGCTTTCTTT,CASSLAGSWNTEAFF
-,TRBJ1-3,TRBV30,many,TGTGCCTGGAGTGGGGGGTATGGAAACACCATATATTTT,CAWSGGYGNTIYF
-,TRBJ1-5,TRBV5-1,few,TGCGCCAGCAGCTTGGCCGGTAATCGGAATCAGCCCCAGCATTTT,CASSLAGNRNQPQHF
-,TRBJ2-7,TRBV6-5,-,TGTGCCAGCAGAAGTGTACAGGGTTACTACGAGCAGTACTTC,CASRSVQGYYEQYF
-,TRBJ1-3,TRBV3-1,-,TGTGCCAGCAGCCAAGTGGTCGCTGGCGGAAACACCATATATTTT,CASSQVVAGGNTIYF
-,TRBJ1-1,TRBV6-6,-,TGTGCCAGCAGTTACGCGGGGGGCGGTGAAGCTTTCTTT,CASSYAGGGEAFF
TRBD1,TRBJ1-5,TRBV7-9,-,TGTGCCAGCAGCGACAGGGATAATCAGCCCCAGCATTTT,CASSDRDNQPQHF
-,TRBJ1-4,TRBV12-3/TRBV12-4,-,TGTGCCAGCAGTTCGACCCGGGACGCCCCTAGACTGTTTTTT,CASSSTRDAPRLFF
-,TRBJ2-6,TRBV2,many,TGTGCCAGCACTAGAGAGGGAACTGGGGCCAACGCCCTGACTTTC,CASTREGTGANALTF
TRBD1,TRBJ1-1,TRBV9,many,TGTGCCAGCAGCGCCGGAGGACAGGGGGCTACTGAAGCTTTCTTT,CASSAGGQGATEAFF
-,TRBJ1-4,TRBV2,few,TGTGCCAGCAGGAGGCTGGAAGAAAAACTGTTTTTT,CASRRLEEKLFF
TRBD2,TRBJ2-1,TRBV5-1,many,TGCGCCAGCAGCCCCCTGCCTAGCGGGGGAGACAATGAGCAGTTCTTC,CASSPLPSGGDNEQFF
TRBD1,TRBJ1-4,TRBV6-5,few,TGTGCCAGCAGTCCTAGGACAGGTTCCGAAAAACTGTTTTTT,CASSPRTGSEKLFF
-,TRBJ2-7,TRBV2,-,TGTGCCAGCAGTGAAGAAGGAGCCGAGCAGTACTTC,CASSEEGAEQYF
-,TRBJ1-1,TRBV28,many,TGTGCCAGCAGTGACGAGGTGGAATGGGCTTTCTTT,CASSDEVEWAFF